Described below is a single TCR beta chain sequence and its context. The entry originates in a study of OX40 agonist ivuxolimab in advanced cancers. V gave up 4 bases and J gave up 8 bases, with 8 bases separating them. Germline CDR1 is LNHDA and CDR2 is SQIVND (reference sequence). This CDR3 is built from 12 residues. Data came from immunoSEQ multiplex PCR; TCRdb stores just in-frame clones and leaves some out. The sample lists about 58,000 clones; around four fifths were seen once. The chain couples TRBV19 to TRBJ1-4; D is unclear. Material: CD4+ or CD8+ T cells sorted from blood, obtained in a trial of the OX40 agonist ivuxolimab. The clonotype was recovered from an adult with an advanced solid tumor such as melanoma, head and neck, liver or kidney cancer. CDR3 in DNA: TGTGCCAGTAGTACCGCTACCGAAAAACTGTTTTTT. This codes for CASSTATEKLFF. The full variable domain, completed using reference TRBV19 and TRBJ1-4, is DGGITQSPKYLFRKEGQNVTLSCEQNLNHDAMYWYRQDPGQGLRLIYYSQIVNDFQKGDIAEGYSVSREKKESFPLTVTSAQKNPTAFYLCASSTATEKLFFGSGTQLSVL.